Shown below are 12 T cell receptor beta chains from a single sample sequenced in a study of control samples from healthy donors and cancer patients (dated by TCRdb to the early 2020s). Library construction relied on the immunoSEQ multiplex PCR assay. The clones in this table, taken by TCRdb from immuneACCESS, are in-frame only. Not every clone is retained; where verified, under half of the shortfall comes from an unresolved V gene, and the cause of the rest is unknown. The sample table records under 150,000 clones; approximately 89% of these occur just once. The top ten clones comprise 2.5% to 3.5% of the sample. The source material was blood. These receptors all come from a man in his sixties in good health.

The rearrangement links TRBV4-3 to TRBJ1-4; D is possibly TRBD1 (5 bases). This CDR3 region has 15 residues. Trimming cost V 0 bases and J 8 bases, with 13 bases left between them. Per germline, CDR1 LGHNA and CDR2 YSLEER. CDR3 sequence (DNA): TGCGCCAGCAGCCAAGAAACGGAACCAGGGGAAAAACTGTTTTTT. Its translation: CASSQETEPGEKLFF.

V gene TRBV7-3 combines with J gene TRBJ2-2; possibly TRBD2 for D (5 bases). V lost 2 bases and J lost 5, with 9 bases in between. The CDR3 has 14 amino acids. CDR1 SGHTA and CDR2 FQGTGA come from the germline V gene. The CDR3 is CASSLGRLTGELFF. The CDR3 region has the DNA TGTGCCAGCAGCTTAGGGAGACTAACCGGGGAGCTGTTTTTT.

V is TRBV11-2 and J is TRBJ2-6, with D maybe TRBD1 (6 bases). The CDR3 consists of 16 residues. The germline V gene has CDR1 SGHAT and CDR2 FQNNGV. Trimming took off 6 bases at V and 4 bases at J, with 16 bases between the two ends. The CDR3 nucleotides are TGTGCCAGCAGGGGTTTACAGGGCTTGGGGGCCAACGTCCTGACTTTC. Its translation: CASRGLQGLGANVLTF.

This clone was seen a few times. The gene calls are TRBV4-1 and TRBJ2-2; tentative D call: TRBD1 (5 bases). With 3 bases removed from V and 2 bases from J, the gap between germline ends came to 7 bases. The germline gives CDR1 MGHRA, CDR2 YSYEKL. This CDR3 has 14 amino acids. CDR3: CASSQTANTGELFF. The CDR3 nucleotides are TGCGCCAGCAGCCAGACAGCTAACACCGGGGAGCTGTTTTTT.

The chain combines TRBV28 with TRBJ1-4; the D is unclear. Trimming shortened V by 1 base and J by 8 bases, and 11 bases separated the two germline ends. There are 14 residues in the CDR3. Germline values: CDR1 MDHEN, CDR2 SYDVKM. In DNA, the CDR3 is TGTGCCAGCAGTTTATCCGGAGGAGGGGAAAAACTGTTTTTT. It specifies CASSLSGGGEKLFF.

The CDR3 DNA is TGCGCCAGCCAGGGCGTAAACACTGAAGCTTTCTTT. Translating it yields CASQGVNTEAFF. V gene TRBV5-1 combines with J gene TRBJ1-1; a possible D gene is TRBD1 (5 bases). The CDR3 contains 12 residues. V gave up 7 bases and J gave up 2 bases, with 9 bases separating them. Germline V gene data show CDR1 as SGHRS and CDR2 as YFSETQ.

The rearrangement joins TRBV4-3 to TRBJ1-2; D is undetermined. V gave up 4 bases and J gave up 8 bases, with 20 bases separating them. Germline V gene sequence: CDR1 LGHNA, CDR2 YSLEER. CDR3 length: 15 residues. The DNA of the CDR3 is TGCGCCAGCAGCCGGGAGTGGAGTTACAGTCGAGGCTACACCTTC. Amino acid sequence: CASSREWSYSRGYTF.

This chain links TRBV6-5 with TRBJ1-5; 10 bases agree with TRBD1. CDR3 length: 15 residues. With V trimmed by 7 bases and J by 4 bases, 7 bases remained unmatched. Per germline, CDR1 MNHEY and CDR2 SVGAGI. CDR3 in DNA: TGTGCCAGCACCGGGACAGGGGCCAAAAATCAGCCCCAGCATTTT. This codes for CASTGTGAKNQPQHF.

This chain connects TRBV28 to TRBJ2-7; D uncertain. Per the germline V gene, CDR1 is MDHEN and CDR2 is SYDVKM. Trimming left V 5 bases short and J 6 bases short, with 17 bases between. The CDR3 extends over 14 amino acids. The CDR3, as DNA: TGTGCCAGCAGTCTCAGCGACGCGCAGTCCGAGCAGTACTTC. As protein: CASSLSDAQSEQYF. The full variable domain, rest sourced from reference TRBV28 and TRBJ2-7, is DVKVTQSSRYLVKRTGEKVFLECVQDMDHENMFWYRQDPGLGLRLIYFSYDVKMKEKGDIPEGYSVSREKKERFSLILESASTNQTSMYLCASSLSDAQSEQYFGPGTRLTVT.

This sequence joins TRBV10-1 and TRBJ2-1, with 11 bases identical to TRBD2. Germline V gives CDR1 WNHNN, CDR2 SYGVQD (reference sequence). The V gene end was trimmed by 4 bases and the J gene end by 13 bases; junction bases not matched to a gene: 3. There are 12 residues in the CDR3. The CDR3 loop is CASSGSGGVQFF. In nucleotides, the CDR3 is TGCGCCAGCAGTGGTAGCGGGGGGGTTCAGTTCTTC.

V gene TRBV5-6 combines with J gene TRBJ1-5; D unresolved. The V end was cut by 2 bases, the J end by 4 bases, with 10 bases between. The length of the CDR3 is 14 residues. From germline, CDR1 is SGHDT and CDR2 YYEEEE. The CDR3 region has the DNA TGTGCCAGCAGCTTCGGACCTATTAATCAGCCCCAGCATTTT. It yields the protein CASSFGPINQPQHF.

The J gene is TRBJ1-3, the V gene TRBV3-1 (or the pseudogene TRBV3-2); no reliable D call. This CDR3 is 16 amino acids long. V lost 4 bases to trimming and J lost 0 bases, with 13 bases between them. From germline, CDR1 is LGHDT and CDR2 YNNKEL (reference sequence). The CDR3 bases are TGTGCCAGCAGCCCCACCGGCCTAATCTCTGGAAACACCATATATTTT. Amino acid sequence: CASSPTGLISGNTIYF.